One T cell receptor beta chain is described in this entry. Antigen: not known. The sample originates from a study of blood T cells in healthy people across ages. The study recruited healthy Caucasian donors from Russia who were aged about 6 to 95. No fewer than 7 million PBMCs went into each sample. Primers used in a second PCR of about 7 to 11 cycles were a sample-barcoded 5' primer and a J-beta primer mix. Each CDR3 protein gets one entry after TCRdb re-called the 5' RACE reads with MiXCR. This table holds about 900,000 distinct CDR3 sequences, around two thirds found once. Study-wide results and caveats: Age showed a roughly linear inverse relationship with TCR beta diversity per million T cells. Whereas aged donors had fewer naive CD4+ cells, long-lived donors had more of them and higher diversity.

The CDR3 totals 11 residues. The germline gives CDR1 SEHNR, CDR2 FQNEAQ (reference sequence). The V and J ends lost 7 bases and 8 bases respectively, with 8 bases between them. This sequence was found in a man aged 30-40 years in good health. The sequencing sample was made of blood. The V call is TRBV7-9, the J call TRBJ1-4; unclear D gene. CDR3 sequence: CASTQTEKLFF. For the CDR3, the DNA is TGTGCCAGCACCCAGACAGAAAAACTGTTTTTT.